The 5 T cell receptor beta chains below were found in one sample sequenced in a study of blood T cell repertoires in COVID-19 (dated by TCRdb to about 2020). The library was generated by the immunoSEQ multiplex PCR assay. As stored in TCRdb, this immuneACCESS dataset retains in-frame rearrangements with V and J assigned. A fraction of the clones does not appear; measured against another copy, unresolved V genes explain less than half of the discrepancy, and the remainder lacks a known reason. The sample table holds 200,000 to 300,000 clones, of which roughly 86% were seen once. The top ten hold roughly 1.6% of the sample. Sequencing input: peripheral blood. All receptors come from a woman in her fifties or sixties who had recovered from COVID-19.

The J gene is TRBJ1-2, the V gene TRBV3-1 (or the pseudogene TRBV3-2), with D possibly TRBD1 on 5 matching bases. Looked up from germline, CDR1 is LGHDT and CDR2 is YNNKEL (reference sequence). With 4 bases removed from V and 6 bases from J, the gap between germline ends came to 15 bases. This CDR3 spans 14 amino acids. CDR3 nucleotide sequence: TGTGCCAGCAGCCCCCCAGGGTTGTTGCATGGCTACACCTTC. It yields the protein CASSPPGLLHGYTF.

V is TRBV6-5 and J is TRBJ1-5; TRBD1 agrees at 8 bases. The CDR3 sequence is 14 residues long. The trim removed 5 bases at V and 7 bases at J, leaving 7 bases unmatched. The V gene's germline CDR1 is MNHEY and CDR2 SVGAGI. In nucleotides, the CDR3 is TGTGCCAGCAGTCCCACAGGGGGTTGGCAGCCCCAGCATTTT. This encodes CASSPTGGWQPQHF.

The chain couples TRBV3-1 (or the pseudogene TRBV3-2) to TRBJ2-1; 8 bases map to TRBD1. The germline V gene encodes CDR1 LGHDT and CDR2 YNNKEL (reference sequence). V shed 1 base and J 5 bases; nucleotides not matched to a gene: 1. This CDR3 is built from 14 residues. Written as DNA, the CDR3 is TGTGCCAGCAGCCAAGTGGACAGGGACAATGAGCAGTTCTTC. It is translated as CASSQVDRDNEQFF.

The CDR3 loop reads CASSPGQATTEAFF. For the CDR3, the DNA is TGTGCCAGCAGCCCGGGACAGGCAACGACTGAAGCTTTCTTT. The chain joins TRBV7-2 to TRBJ1-1, with 8 nucleotides matching TRBD1. V shed 5 bases, J shed 5 bases, and the junction held 7 bases outside the gene matches. The CDR3 extends over 14 amino acids. Per the germline V gene, CDR1 is SGHTA and CDR2 is FQGNSA.

The gene calls are TRBV6-6 and TRBJ1-1; D is unclear. This CDR3 has 15 amino acids. Trimming left V 2 bases short and J 4 bases short, with 14 bases between. Germline V gene sequence: CDR1 MNHNY, CDR2 SVGAGI (reference sequence). CDR3 nucleotides: TGTGCCAGCAGTTACAGAGCACAGTCCGGCACTGAAGCTTTCTTT. It translates to CASSYRAQSGTEAFF.